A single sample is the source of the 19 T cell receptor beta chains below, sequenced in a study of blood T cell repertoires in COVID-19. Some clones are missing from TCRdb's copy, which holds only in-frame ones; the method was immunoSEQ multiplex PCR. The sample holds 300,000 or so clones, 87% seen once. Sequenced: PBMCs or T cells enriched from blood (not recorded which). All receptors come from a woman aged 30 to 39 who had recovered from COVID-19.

The CDR3 loop reads CASSFTTGNTGELFF. CDR3 sequence (DNA): TGTGCCAGCAGCTTCACGACAGGAAACACCGGGGAGCTGTTTTTT. The gene calls are TRBV5-4 and TRBJ2-2, with a weak D call TRBD1 (6 bases). CDR1 is SGHNT and CDR2 is YYREEE in the germline V gene (reference sequence). With 2 bases removed from V and 2 bases from J, the gap between germline ends came to 10 bases. The CDR3 runs to 15 residues.

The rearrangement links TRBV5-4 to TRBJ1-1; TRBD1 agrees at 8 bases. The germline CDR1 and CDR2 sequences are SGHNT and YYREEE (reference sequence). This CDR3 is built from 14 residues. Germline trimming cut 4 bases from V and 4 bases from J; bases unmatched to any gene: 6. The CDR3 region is CASSTPTGATEAFF. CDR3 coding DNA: TGTGCCAGCAGCACGCCGACAGGGGCCACTGAAGCTTTCTTT.

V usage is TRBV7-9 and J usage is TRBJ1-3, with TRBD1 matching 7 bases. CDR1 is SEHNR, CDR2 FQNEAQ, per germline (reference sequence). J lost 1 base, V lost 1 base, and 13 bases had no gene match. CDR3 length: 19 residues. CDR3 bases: TGTGCCAGCAGCTTAGGGGGAAGAGCGACAGGGATATCTGGAAACACCATATATTTT. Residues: CASSLGGRATGISGNTIYF.

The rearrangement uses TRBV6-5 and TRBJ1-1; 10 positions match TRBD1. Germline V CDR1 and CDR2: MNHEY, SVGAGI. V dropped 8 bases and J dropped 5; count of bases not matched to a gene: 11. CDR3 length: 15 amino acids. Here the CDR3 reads CASCYRGQGSTEAFF. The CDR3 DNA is TGTGCCAGCTGCTATAGGGGACAGGGGAGTACTGAAGCTTTCTTT.

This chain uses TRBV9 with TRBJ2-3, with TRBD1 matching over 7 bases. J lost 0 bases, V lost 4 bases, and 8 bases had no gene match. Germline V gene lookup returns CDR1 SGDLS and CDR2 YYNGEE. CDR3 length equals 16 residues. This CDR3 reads CASSKRRQGSTDTQYF. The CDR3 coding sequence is TGTGCCAGCAGCAAAAGGCGACAGGGAAGCACAGATACGCAGTATTTT.

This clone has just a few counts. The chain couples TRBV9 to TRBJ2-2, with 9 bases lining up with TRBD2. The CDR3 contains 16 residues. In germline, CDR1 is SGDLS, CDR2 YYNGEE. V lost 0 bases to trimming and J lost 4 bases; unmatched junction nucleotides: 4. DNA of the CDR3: TGTGCCAGCAGCGTAGGCGCGGGGGGGGTCACCGGGGAGCTGTTTTTT. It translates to CASSVGAGGVTGELFF. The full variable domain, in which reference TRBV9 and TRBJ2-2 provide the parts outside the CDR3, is DSGVTQTPKHLITATGQRVTLRCSPRSGDLSVYWYQQSLDQGLQFLIQYYNGEERAKGNILERFSAQQFPDLHSELNLSSLELGDSALYFCASSVGAGGVTGELFFGEGSRLTVL.

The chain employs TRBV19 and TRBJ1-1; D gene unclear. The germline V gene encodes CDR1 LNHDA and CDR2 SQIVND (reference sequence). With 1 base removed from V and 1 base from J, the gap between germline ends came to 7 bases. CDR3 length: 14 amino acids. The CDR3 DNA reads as TGTGCCAGTAGTATAGGGGCCTGGAACACTGAAGCTTTCTTT. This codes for CASSIGAWNTEAFF.

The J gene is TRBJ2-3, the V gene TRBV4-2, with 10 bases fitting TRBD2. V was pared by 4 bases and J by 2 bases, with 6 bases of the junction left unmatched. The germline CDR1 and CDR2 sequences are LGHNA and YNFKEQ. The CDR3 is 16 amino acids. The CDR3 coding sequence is TGTGCCAGCAGCCCTGCCCTAGCGGGGGTCACAGATACGCAGTATTTT. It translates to CASSPALAGVTDTQYF.

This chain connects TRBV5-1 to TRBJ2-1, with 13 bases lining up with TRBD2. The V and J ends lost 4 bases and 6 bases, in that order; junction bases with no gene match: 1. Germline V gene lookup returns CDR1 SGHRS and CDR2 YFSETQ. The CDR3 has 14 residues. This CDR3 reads CASSGTSGVNEQFF. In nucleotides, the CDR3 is TGCGCCAGCAGCGGGACTAGCGGGGTCAATGAGCAGTTCTTC.

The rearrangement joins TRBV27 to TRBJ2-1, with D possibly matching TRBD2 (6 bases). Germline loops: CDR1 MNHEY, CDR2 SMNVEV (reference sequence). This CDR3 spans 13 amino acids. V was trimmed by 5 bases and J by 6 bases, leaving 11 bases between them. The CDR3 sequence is CASSAGTSNEQFF. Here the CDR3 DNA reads TGTGCCAGCAGTGCCGGGACTTCCAATGAGCAGTTCTTC.

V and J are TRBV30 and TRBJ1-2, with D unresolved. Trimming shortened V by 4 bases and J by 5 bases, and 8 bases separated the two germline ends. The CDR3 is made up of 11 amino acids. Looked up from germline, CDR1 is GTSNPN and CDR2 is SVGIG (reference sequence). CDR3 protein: CAWKVEYGYTF. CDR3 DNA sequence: TGTGCCTGGAAGGTGGAGTATGGCTACACCTTC.

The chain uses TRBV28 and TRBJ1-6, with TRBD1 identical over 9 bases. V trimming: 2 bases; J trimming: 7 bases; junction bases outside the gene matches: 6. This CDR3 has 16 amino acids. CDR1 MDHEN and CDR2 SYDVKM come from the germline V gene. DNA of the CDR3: TGTGCCAGCAGTTTAAGACAGGGGGTAGGGAATTCACCCCTCCACTTT. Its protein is CASSLRQGVGNSPLHF.

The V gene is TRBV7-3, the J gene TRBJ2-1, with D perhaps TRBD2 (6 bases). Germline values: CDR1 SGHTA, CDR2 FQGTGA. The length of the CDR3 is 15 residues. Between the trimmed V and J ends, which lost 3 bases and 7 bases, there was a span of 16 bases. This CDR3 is CASSLGQGGVNEQFF. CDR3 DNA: TGTGCCAGCAGCTTGGGGCAGGGAGGAGTAAATGAGCAGTTCTTC.

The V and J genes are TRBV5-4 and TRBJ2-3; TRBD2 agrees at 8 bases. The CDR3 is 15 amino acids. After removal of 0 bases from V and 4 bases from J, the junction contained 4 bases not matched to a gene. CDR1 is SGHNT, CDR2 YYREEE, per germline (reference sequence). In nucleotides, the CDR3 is TGTGCCAGCAGCTTGGCGGGGGGGAAGCCAGATACGCAGTATTTT. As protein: CASSLAGGKPDTQYF.

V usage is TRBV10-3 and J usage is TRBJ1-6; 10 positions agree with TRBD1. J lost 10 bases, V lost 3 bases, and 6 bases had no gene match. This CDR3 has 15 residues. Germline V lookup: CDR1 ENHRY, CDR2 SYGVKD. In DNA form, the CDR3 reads TGTGCCATCAGTGATCGGACAGGGGGTGGATCACCCCTCCACTTT. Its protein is CAISDRTGGGSPLHF.

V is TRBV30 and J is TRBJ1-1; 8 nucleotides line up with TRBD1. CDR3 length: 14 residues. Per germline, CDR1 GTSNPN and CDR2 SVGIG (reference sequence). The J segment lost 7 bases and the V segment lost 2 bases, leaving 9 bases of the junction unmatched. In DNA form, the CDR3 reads TGTGCCTGGAGTTTAAAGGGACAGGAACATGAAGCTTTCTTT. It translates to CAWSLKGQEHEAFF. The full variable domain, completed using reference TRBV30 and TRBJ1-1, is SQTIHQWPATLVQPVGSPLSLECTVEGTSNPNLYWYRQAAGRGLQLLFYSVGIGQISSEVPQNLSASRPQDRQFILSSKKLLLSDSGFYLCAWSLKGQEHEAFFGQGTRLTVV.

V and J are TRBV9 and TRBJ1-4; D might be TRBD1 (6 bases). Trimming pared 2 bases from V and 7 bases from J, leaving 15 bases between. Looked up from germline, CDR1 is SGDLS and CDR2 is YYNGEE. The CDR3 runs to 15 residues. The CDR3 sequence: CASSVADSRFEKLFF. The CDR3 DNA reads TGTGCCAGCAGCGTTGCGGACAGCAGGTTTGAAAAACTGTTTTTT.

CDR3 loop: CASSLLPGAGTEAFF. CDR3 sequence (DNA): TGTGCCAGCAGCTTGCTTCCCGGGGCGGGGACTGAAGCTTTCTTT. J is TRBJ1-1 and V is TRBV7-3; D may be TRBD1 (5 bases). The germline gives CDR1 SGHTA, CDR2 FQGTGA. The V end lost 3 bases, the J end lost 5 bases, and 16 bases lay between the germline ends. The CDR3 spans 15 residues. The complete variable domain, with remaining parts taken from reference TRBV7-3 and TRBJ1-1, reads GAGVSQTPSNKVTEKGKYVELRCDPISGHTALYWYRQSLGQGPEFLIYFQGTGAADDSGLPNDRFFAVRPEGSVSTLKIQRTERGDSAVYLCASSLLPGAGTEAFFGQGTRLTVV.

In nucleotides, the CDR3 is TGTGCCAGCAGCGTGCTGGACAAAACCTCCTATGGCTACACCTTC. This translates into CASSVLDKTSYGYTF. J is TRBJ1-2 and V is TRBV9; TRBD1 might be the D (5 bases). Per germline, CDR1 SGDLS and CDR2 YYNGEE. The CDR3 consists of 15 residues. Trimming left V 2 bases short and J 4 bases short, with 15 bases between. Full variable domain (outside the CDR3, taken from reference TRBV9 and TRBJ1-2): DSGVTQTPKHLITATGQRVTLRCSPRSGDLSVYWYQQSLDQGLQFLIQYYNGEERAKGNILERFSAQQFPDLHSELNLSSLELGDSALYFCASSVLDKTSYGYTFGSGTRLTVV.